The 6 T cell receptor beta chains reported below all come from one sample, sequenced in a study of identical twins. TCRdb independently ran MiXCR on the 5' RACE reads; one entry per CDR3 protein. The sample carries about 240,000 distinct CDR3 sequences, about 11% recorded once. Input material: memory T cells sorted from blood. These receptors were collected from a man between 45 and 60 years old in good health.

This chain joins TRBV20-1 and TRBJ2-3, with TRBD2 matching over 10 bases. Germline CDR1 reads DFQATT; CDR2 reads SNEGSKA (reference sequence). V gave up 1 base and J gave up 1 base; unmatched junction bases: 5. This CDR3 is built from 16 residues. CDR3 amino acids: CSARGGGTSGTDTQYF. CDR3 sequence (DNA): TGCAGTGCTAGAGGGGGGGGGACTAGCGGCACAGATACGCAGTATTTT.

In its sample, this clonotype was seen many times. The chain links TRBV20-1 to TRBJ2-1; D may match TRBD1 or TRBD2 (5 bases each). The germline V and J ends were trimmed by 0 bases and 3 bases, with 18 bases remaining between them. The CDR3 runs 17 residues. Germline CDR1 and CDR2: DFQATT and SNEGSKA (reference sequence). CDR3 amino acids: CSARDPSGAQNYNEQFF. The CDR3 nucleotides read TGCAGTGCTAGAGATCCATCCGGGGCGCAGAACTACAATGAGCAGTTCTTC.

This clonotype came up many times. The chain joins TRBV9 to TRBJ2-5; D is unclear. Trimming stripped 1 base from V and 1 base from J, with 5 bases between. The CDR3 has 13 amino acids. Per the germline V gene, CDR1 is SGDLS and CDR2 is YYNGEE. The CDR3 coding sequence is TGTGCCAGCAGCGTACTCCCCCAAGAGACCCAGTACTTC. Protein product: CASSVLPQETQYF.

The rearrangement joins TRBV5-5 to TRBJ2-5, with a tentative D call TRBD2 (7 bases). Germline V gene data show CDR1 as SGHKS and CDR2 as YYEKEE (reference sequence). V lost 1 base and J 2 bases, leaving 15 bases between the germline ends. CDR3 length equals 16 residues. The DNA of the CDR3 is TGTGCCAGCAGCTTGTCGAACGGGGGGCGTCAAGAGACCCAGTACTTC. Its protein product is CASSLSNGGRQETQYF.

This clonotype was counted ten times or more. V gene TRBV11-2 combines with J gene TRBJ1-2; no definite D call. The germline V gene has CDR1 SGHAT and CDR2 FQNNGV. V shed 4 bases and J shed 5 bases, with 11 bases lying between them. This CDR3 is 13 amino acids long. CDR3 DNA sequence: TGTGCCAGCAGCTCCCGGACCCAATATGGCTACACCTTC. Translated, it gives CASSSRTQYGYTF.

V usage is TRBV9 and J usage is TRBJ2-1, with 9 bases matching TRBD2. Losses at the gene ends were 3 bases for V and 0 bases for J; bases not matched to a gene: 4. Germline values: CDR1 SGDLS, CDR2 YYNGEE. The length of the CDR3 is 16 residues. CDR3 in DNA: TGTGCCAGCAGCGGTGGCGGGGGGGCCTCCTACAATGAGCAGTTCTTC. Translation gives CASSGGGGASYNEQFF.